This T cell receptor (beta chain) was sequenced in a study of blood T cells in healthy people across ages. Study at large: About one barcoded beta molecule per two T cells was the capture yield of template switching. Study findings and constraints: In the absence of known donor CMV status, changes in expanded clonotypes were possibly confounded. Long-lived donors carried more naive CD4+ cells and greater diversity than aged donors.

PBMCs, at least 7 million per sample, were isolated. A second PCR of 7 to 11 cycles used a sample-barcoded 5' primer and a J-beta primer mix. TCRdb reprocessed the 5' RACE reads via MiXCR and lists one record per CDR3 protein. The sample carries 800,000 or so distinct CDR3 sequences, 60% to 80% recorded once. As for this clonotype: Its cognate antigen is unknown.

CDR3 length equals 14 residues. V was trimmed by 3 bases and J by 4 bases, leaving 13 bases between them. The V gene's germline CDR1 is MDHEN and CDR2 SYDVKM. This TCR came from a man younger than 45 in good health. Sequencing used blood. J is TRBJ2-7 and V is TRBV28; D possibly corresponds to TRBD1 (5 bases). CDR3 nucleotides: TGTGCCAGCAGTTTGGCAGGGCCAGGGTACGAGCAGTACTTC. Its translation: CASSLAGPGYEQYF. Variable domain in full (rest from reference TRBV28 and TRBJ2-7): DVKVTQSSRYLVKRTGEKVFLECVQDMDHENMFWYRQDPGLGLRLIYFSYDVKMKEKGDIPEGYSVSREKKERFSLILESASTNQTSMYLCASSLAGPGYEQYFGPGTRLTVT.